This TCR beta chain is drawn from a study of blood T cell dynamics during melanoma immunotherapy. Across the study: Metastatic melanoma patients received first-line pembrolizumab or nivolumab plus ipilimumab. Whole-study findings and limits: Unlike progressors, later disease-control patients had W3 repertoires gaining clonality or diversity.

The table lists this clone with a few counts. Its antigen remains unknown. Indicated time point: pre-treatment baseline. Sampling occurred pretreatment (T0) and at week 3 (W3), after cycle one of checkpoint blockade. Profiling relied on immunoSEQ multiplex PCR, and the TCRdb table lists in-frame clones only, not all of them. The table has roughly 14,000 clones, 70% to 90% seen once. The V gene lost 4 bases and the J gene lost 3 bases, with 12 bases spanning the gap. CDR3 length equals 14 residues. Germline V gene data show CDR1 as MGHRA and CDR2 as YSYEKL. Here the sequenced sample was blood, taken from a patient treated with checkpoint blockade. This chain uses TRBV4-1 with TRBJ1-2; D may be TRBD1 (5 bases). This TCR was sampled from a human donor with melanoma. In nucleotides, the CDR3 is TGCGCCAGCAGCCTTCGAGGGGAAGACTATGGCTACACCTTC. It is translated as CASSLRGEDYGYTF.